This TCR beta chain comes out of a study of control samples from healthy donors and cancer patients. Assay used: immunoSEQ multiplex PCR; TCRdb lists only in-frame clones, some missing. Of about 140,000 clones listed, more than 80% are singletons. With 2 bases clipped from V and 2 bases from J, the junction kept 6 bases outside the gene matches. There are 17 residues in the CDR3. CDR1 is MDHEN and CDR2 is SYDVKM in the germline V gene. This clonotype was sampled from a man younger than 35 in good health. The chain couples TRBV28 to TRBJ1-3; 10 bases agree with TRBD1. Sequences were obtained from blood. CDR3: CASSLGDRGPPGNTIYF. CDR3 sequence (DNA): TGTGCCAGCAGTTTAGGGGACAGGGGCCCGCCTGGAAACACCATATATTTT. The full variable domain, completed using reference TRBV28 and TRBJ1-3, is DVKVTQSSRYLVKRTGEKVFLECVQDMDHENMFWYRQDPGLGLRLIYFSYDVKMKEKGDIPEGYSVSREKKERFSLILESASTNQTSMYLCASSLGDRGPPGNTIYFGEGSWLTVV.